This TCR beta chain came from a study of cytomegalovirus exposure and HLA in healthy donors. Study details: The study's early data release held tens of millions of unique TCRs from HLA-typed donors. Study results and caveats: As was reported, the classifier diagnosed cytomegalovirus status with high specificity and sensitivity. Analyzed later, association rates of TCRs varied across HLA loci, with DRB1 most and HLA-C fewest. Common viral pathogens were later found to be apparently linked to several of the most significant clusters.

V was trimmed by 3 bases and J by 3 bases, leaving 5 bases between them. This CDR3 comprises 11 residues. The germline gives CDR1 DFQATT, CDR2 SNEGSKA (reference sequence). A single count supports this clone. The antigen remains undetermined. Use of 60 Vbeta and 13 Jbeta primers characterized the PCR. Using immunoSEQ multiplex PCR, the repertoire was profiled, and TCRdb retains in-frame clones only, with some absent. The sample carries around 120,000 clones, around 81% recorded once. The chain carries TRBV20-1 and TRBJ2-5, with unresolved D. The sequence came from a woman between 50 and 59 years old in good health and CMV-seronegative. Sequencing was done on a sample of PBMCs. For the CDR3, the DNA is TGCAGTGCTAGCGTAAAAGAGACCCAGTACTTC. It is translated as CSASVKETQYF.